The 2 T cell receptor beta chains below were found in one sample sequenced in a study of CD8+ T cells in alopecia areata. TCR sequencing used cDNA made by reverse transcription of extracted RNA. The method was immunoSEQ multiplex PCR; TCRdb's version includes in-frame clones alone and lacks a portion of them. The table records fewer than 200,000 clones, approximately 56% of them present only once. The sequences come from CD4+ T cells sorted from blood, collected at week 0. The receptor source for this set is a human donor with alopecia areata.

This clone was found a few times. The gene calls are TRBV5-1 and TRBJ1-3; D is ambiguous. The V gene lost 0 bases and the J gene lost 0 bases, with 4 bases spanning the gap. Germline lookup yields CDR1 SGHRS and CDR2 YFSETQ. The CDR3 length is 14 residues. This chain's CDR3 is CASSLEGSGNTIYF. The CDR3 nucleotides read TGCGCCAGCAGCTTGGAAGGCTCTGGAAACACCATATATTTT.

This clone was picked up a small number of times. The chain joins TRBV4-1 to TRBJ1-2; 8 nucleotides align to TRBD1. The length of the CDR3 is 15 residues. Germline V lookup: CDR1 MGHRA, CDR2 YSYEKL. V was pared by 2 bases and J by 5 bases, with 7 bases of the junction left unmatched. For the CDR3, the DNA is TGCGCCAGCAGCCAAAGCCTGGACAGGGTGTATGGCTACACCTTC. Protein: CASSQSLDRVYGYTF.